A selection of T cell receptor beta chains follows, all from one sample in a study of blood T cell repertoires in COVID-19. Sequencing used immunoSEQ multiplex PCR; TCRdb keeps in-frame clones, though not all of them. This sample has 180,000 or so clones, with approximately 83% found just once. The specimen sequenced was PBMCs or T cells enriched from blood (not recorded which). The receptors were gathered from a woman aged 55-70 years who had recovered from COVID-19. Each CDR3 is given with its conserved first and last residue. A D gene is named only where the DNA matches it firmly. Part of the rows lack a size; the others show once, few, many or a class for expanded clones.

J	D	V	size	DNA	CDR3
TRBJ1-5	.	TRBV2	.	TGTGCCAGCAGTGAAACGGGATTGGGCAATCAGCCCCAGCATTTT	CASSETGLGNQPQHF
TRBJ1-5	.	TRBV27	.	TGTGCCAGCAGTTTAAGGCAGGGGCCCAATAGCAATCAGCCCCAGCATTTT	CASSLRQGPNSNQPQHF
TRBJ2-5	.	TRBV7-3	.	TGTGCCAGCAGCCCCTTCGGGAAAGAGCAAGAGACCCAGTACTTC	CASSPFGKEQETQYF
TRBJ2-7	TRBD2	TRBV19	.	TGTGCCAGTAGTATTAGTGGACTAGCGGAGGTCTACGAGCAGTACTTC	CASSISGLAEVYEQYF
TRBJ1-2	.	TRBV30	.	TGTGCCTGGAGTGTACAGGTCGGTGATGGCTACACCTTC	CAWSVQVGDGYTF
TRBJ1-1	.	TRBV19	few	TGTGCCAGTAGTGACAGGTTGAACACTGAAGCTTTCTTT	CASSDRLNTEAFF
TRBJ1-2	.	TRBV27	.	TGTGCCAGCGCTTCTACGAAGGCAGGGAGGGATGGCTACACCTTC	CASASTKAGRDGYTF
TRBJ2-2	TRBD2	TRBV5-4	.	TGTGCCAGCAGCCCGGGACTAGCGGGAGCCGGGGAGCTGTTTTTT	CASSPGLAGAGELFF
TRBJ1-1	TRBD1	TRBV5-1	.	TGCGCCAGCAGCCCCGGCCCCACAGGGGTGGGCACTGAAGCTTTCTTT	CASSPGPTGVGTEAFF
TRBJ2-1	.	TRBV18	.	TGTGCCAGCTCACGACAGATTAACAATGAGCAGTTCTTC	CASSRQINNEQFF
TRBJ2-5	.	TRBV2	.	TGTGCCAGCAGTCCTGAACGAGCGAGGGCGGGGGAGACCCAGTACTTC	CASSPERARAGETQYF
TRBJ2-1	TRBD2	TRBV27	.	TGTGCCAGCAGTTTCCGCGGGGGGGATTACAATGAGCAGTTCTTC	CASSFRGGDYNEQFF
TRBJ1-1	.	TRBV19	.	TGTGCCAGTAGTTGGGGGGGACGGCTTACTGAAGCTTTCTTT	CASSWGGRLTEAFF
TRBJ2-1	TRBD2	TRBV5-1	.	TGCGCCAGCAGCTTGGCCTCTAGCGGGAGATACAATGAGCAGTTCTTC	CASSLASSGRYNEQFF
TRBJ1-5	.	TRBV5-1	.	TGCGCCAGCAGCTTGCTGGGAGGCCAGCCCCAGCATTTT	CASSLLGGQPQHF
TRBJ1-1	.	TRBV29-1	.	TGCAGCGTCCAACTACAGGGATACACTGAAGCTTTCTTT	CSVQLQGYTEAFF
TRBJ2-7	.	TRBV9	.	TGTGCCAGCAGCGTAGTCGGAGGCTACGAGCAGTACTTC	CASSVVGGYEQYF
TRBJ2-1	.	TRBV7-3	.	TGTGCCAGCAGCCAACACGCCTCACAGACGGCGATTGAGCAGTTCTTC	CASSQHASQTAIEQFF
TRBJ2-6	.	TRBV5-1	.	TGCGCCAGCAGCTTGGGCGGCTCTGGGGCCAACGTCCTGACTTTC	CASSLGGSGANVLTF
TRBJ2-7	.	TRBV7-2	once	TGTGCCAGCAGCTTACGCCAGGGGTCCTACGAGCAGTACTTC	CASSLRQGSYEQYF
TRBJ2-1	TRBD2	TRBV27	.	TGTGCCAGCAGTTCCATAGCGGGAGTGGGTTATGAGCAGTTCTTC	CASSSIAGVGYEQFF
TRBJ1-1	.	TRBV5-1	.	TGCGCCAGCAGCTTGGCGGGGGGAGAGCTCACTGAAGCTTTCTTT	CASSLAGGELTEAFF
TRBJ1-4	TRBD1	TRBV5-4	.	TGTGCCAGCAGCATCAGACCGGGACAGGGGAACGAAAAACTGTTTTTT	CASSIRPGQGNEKLFF
TRBJ1-1	.	TRBV5-1	few	TGCGCCAGCAGCTACGGGGGGGACACTGAAGCTTTCTTT	CASSYGGDTEAFF
TRBJ1-1	.	TRBV21-1	once	TGTGCCAGCAGCCAAACCAGTGGACAGGGGGCCCCCAGTGGAGCTTTCTTT	CASSQTSGQGAPSGAFF
TRBJ1-3	.	TRBV5-1	.	TGCGCCAGCAGCCCCTGGGCAGGGGCCTCTGGAAACACCATATATTTT	CASSPWAGASGNTIYF
TRBJ2-7	TRBD2	TRBV7-8	.	TGTGCCAGCAGCTCGGTAGCGGGAGAGGGCCACGAGCAGTACTTC	CASSSVAGEGHEQYF
TRBJ2-1	TRBD2	TRBV28	.	TGTGCCAGCACCTTGGGGACTAGCGAAACACGCCAGCAGTTCTTC	CASTLGTSETRQQFF
TRBJ2-5	.	TRBV2	.	TGTGCCAGCAGTGACGAGACTCGTCGCGGGACCCAGTACTTC	CASSDETRRGTQYF
TRBJ1-1	.	TRBV3-1/TRBV3-2	.	TGTGCCAGCAGCCAGGGACAACCGAACACTGAAGCTTTCTTT	CASSQGQPNTEAFF
TRBJ2-3	.	TRBV2	.	TGTGCCAGCACTAGGGACTGGAGCACAGATACGCAGTATTTT	CASTRDWSTDTQYF